This entry concerns a single TCR beta chain. Its antigen specificity is not known. Per-base quality was not reported, and no clone a single base away is much larger than it. The 39 donors, aged about 6 to 95 years, were systemically healthy Caucasian individuals from Russia. About 9.6 milliliters of peripheral blood were collected from each donor into EDTA-treated Vacutainer tubes. Ficoll-Paque density-gradient centrifugation was used to isolate PBMCs, with at least 7 million per sample. Total RNA was extracted from PBMCs with Trizol reagent, with at least 5.5 micrograms obtained per sample. For every donor, flow cytometry on a PBMC aliquot measured the percentage of naive CD45RAhigh/CD27high T cells. The source of the sample is a study of blood T cells in healthy people across ages (dated by TCRdb to the mid-2010s). Some background on the complete study: In model experiments, template switching captured roughly one uniquely barcoded TCR beta cDNA molecule for every two T cells. Using deep sequencing normalized with unique cDNA molecular identifiers, the study measured how TCR beta repertoire diversity changes with age. Donors were grouped into four age groups: young (average approximately 16 years), middle-aged (about 40), aged (62) and long-lived (82). To avoid experimental bias, donors of different ages were distributed randomly across sequencing lanes. For two donors (one aged 18 to 30 and one aged 80 or older), the study analyzed two additional independent replicas of 1 million unique cDNA reads from the same blood draw. The study at large found these results: Total diversity estimates from one million sequenced T cells were considered lower bounds and underestimates. A strong correlation was found between observed TCR beta diversity and the percentage of naive T cells measured by flow cytometry. Since profiling was done on bulk unsorted PBMCs, naive and antigen-experienced compartments could not be conclusively compared. Compared with the aged group, the long-lived group had more naive CD4+ T cells, fewer expanded clones and increased TCR diversity, a pattern suggesting age selection. Donor CMV infection status was unknown, potentially confounding age-related changes in expanded clonotypes. Observed TCR beta diversity per million T cells fell roughly linearly with age, and a significant reduction was already apparent by age around 44.

To prepare the library, 5' RACE was applied. Instrument on record: Illumina HiSeq 2500. The second PCR ran for roughly 7 to 11 cycles and used a J-beta primer mix along with a sample-barcoded 5' primer. A template-switch 5' adaptor carrying 12 random nucleotides introduced a unique molecular identifier onto each TCR beta cDNA molecule. Each sample yielded at least 2.5 million CDR3-containing paired-end reads. All of the RNA was converted into first-strand cDNA using the Mint cDNA synthesis kit, with a TRBC-specific oligonucleotide serving as the primer. Following uracil-DNA glycosylase treatment, all cDNA underwent a first 18-cycle PCR with the universal primers M1SS and BC2_uni_R. The original pipeline was this. For normalization, 1 million high-quality reads, each with a distinct molecular identifier, were randomly selected from each sample. Reads sharing molecular identifiers were discarded rather than binned into consensus sequences. MiTCR, with a Q25 quality threshold and the strictest error-elimination algorithm, was used for CDR3 identification, clonotype clustering and error correction. Lower-bound total TCR beta diversity was estimated with a nonparametric unseen species model using Euler transformation. Starting from the raw public reads, TCRdb applied fastp trimming at Q25, assembled clones with MiXCR and retained in-frame beta chains. Each entry is one CDR3 protein sequence, shown with its most common DNA and genes. The V and J calls and clone size come from TCRdb's table, not from the authors' own analysis. This sample gives around 650,000 distinct CDR3 sequences in total; over 40% of them show up just once. Jointly, the top ten make up about 30% of the sample.

The source material was blood. The origin of this receptor is a man older than 75 in good health.

The nucleotide sequence is TGTGCCTGGACCGAACAGGGTAATGAGCAGTTCTTC. Its amino acids are CAWTEQGNEQFF. The chain is encoded by TRBV30 joined to TRBJ2-1; the D gene is possibly TRBD1, with 6 bases matching. From cysteine to phenylalanine, the CDR3 is 12 amino acids long. Only the CDR3 DNA is retained, 36 bases long and in frame from the first base. From a lookup of the germline V gene (reference sequence), CDR1 and CDR2 are GTSNPN and SVGIG. V is pared back by 4 bases and J by 7 bases, with 11 bases lying between the germline termini.